These 2 T cell receptor beta chains originate from one sample sequenced in a study of human CD8 memory T cell subsets. Production of TCR beta libraries used UMI-labeled 5' RACE as the method. Each CDR3 protein gets one entry in TCRdb, which reprocessed the 5' RACE reads and gives no DNA. The sample shows about 18,000 distinct CDR3 sequences, and less than 6% sits with its ten largest clones. Sequenced material: CD8+ T cells from PBMCs. Receptors were obtained from a human donor in good health.

The chain joins TRBV6-2 or TRBV6-3 to TRBJ2-7. Looked up from germline, CDR1 is MNHEY and CDR2 is SVGEGT. This CDR3 is 14 amino acids long. This CDR3 is CASSYGFGSPEQYF.

Measured by frequency, this clonotype is medium-sized (0.01 to 0.1%). The rearrangement uses TRBV2 and TRBJ2-7. The CDR3 extends over 16 amino acids. Germline V gene lookup returns CDR1 SNHLY and CDR2 FYNNEI. This chain's CDR3 is CASSSVADPSSYEQYF.